The next 18 T cell receptor beta chains were all read from a single sample in a study of blood T cells in healthy people across ages. Sample-barcoded 5' priming and a J-beta primer mix drove a second PCR of about 7 to 11 cycles. TCRdb reprocessed the 5' RACE reads via MiXCR and lists one record per CDR3 protein. This table has some 860,000 distinct CDR3 sequences, 56% appearing once. Sequenced input: blood. These receptors were collected from a man between 40 and 49 years old in good health.

This clonotype occurred once. This chain uses TRBV5-6 with TRBJ2-5; perhaps TRBD1 as D (5 bases). The germline CDR1 and CDR2 sequences are SGHDT and YYEEEE. The CDR3 loop spans 15 amino acids. Trimming took 1 base from V and 4 from J, leaving 14 bases between them. Written as DNA, the CDR3 is TGTGCCAGCAGCTTGTGGCAGGGATGGTCAGAGACCCAGTACTTC. Protein product: CASSLWQGWSETQYF.

V usage is TRBV9 and J usage is TRBJ2-5; D is unresolved. Germline V lookup: CDR1 SGDLS, CDR2 YYNGEE. V was shortened by 4 bases and J by 3 bases, with 13 bases between the two germline ends. The CDR3 has 14 residues. The DNA of the CDR3 is TGTGCCAGCAGCCCCCGCCGGGTGAAAGAGACCCAGTACTTC. It encodes CASSPRRVKETQYF.

This rearrangement joins TRBV20-1 to TRBJ2-4; a weak D match, TRBD1 (5 bases). The J call is doubtful: the DNA matches TRBJ2-7 better. The germline V gene encodes CDR1 DFQATT and CDR2 SNEGSKA (reference sequence). The CDR3 spans 14 residues. CDR3 protein: CSASPTVTIYEQYF. The CDR3 nucleotides are TGCAGTGCCTCACCGACAGTAACGATCTACGAGCAGTACTTC.

This clonotype has only a few counts. This chain links TRBV3-1 with TRBJ2-1, with 8 bases matching TRBD1. Looked up from germline, CDR1 is LGHDT and CDR2 is YNNKEL (reference sequence). Unmatched junction bases numbered 11, after V lost 2 bases and J lost 5 bases. CDR3 length: 17 amino acids. The CDR3 DNA is TGTGCCAGCAGCCAACTCTATCAGGACAGGGTCAACAATGAGCAGTTCTTC. It specifies CASSQLYQDRVNNEQFF.

The genes are TRBV7-2 and TRBJ2-4; 8 bases line up with TRBD2. The assigned J gene may be wrong: the sequence end matches TRBJ2-5 better. CDR1 and CDR2 (germline): SGHTA, FQGNSA. CDR3 length: 15 amino acids. The CDR3 protein is CASSAGTRPAETQYF. DNA for the CDR3: TGTGCCAGCAGCGCTGGGACTAGGCCGGCTGAGACCCAGTACTTC.

This clonotype has a handful of counts. The CDR3 region is CAIRRTGVNDEQFF. CDR3 coding DNA: TGTGCCATCAGACGGACAGGGGTGAATGATGAGCAGTTCTTC. The chain recombines TRBV10-3 with TRBJ2-1; 9 bases agree with TRBD1. Trimming at V came to 6 bases and at J to 8 bases, leaving 8 bases not matched to a gene. Germline CDR1 and CDR2: ENHRY and SYGVKD. The CDR3 runs to 14 residues.

The chain has TRBV20-1 and TRBJ1-5; D gene ambiguous. V lost 7 bases, J lost 6 bases, and 16 bases lay in between. Germline loops: CDR1 DFQATT, CDR2 SNEGSKA (reference sequence). This CDR3 is built from 13 residues. CDR3 amino acids: CSGLGEVSQPQHF. The CDR3 DNA sequence: TGCAGTGGGTTAGGAGAGGTCTCTCAGCCCCAGCATTTT.

Points on this clonotype: Relative to the germline gene, one junction end is altered; a read error may explain this. V and J are TRBV4-2 and TRBJ2-1; TRBD2 matches at 12 bases. CDR3 length: 17 residues. Per germline, CDR1 LGHNA and CDR2 YNFKEQ. The CDR3 here is CASSHQLAGGTNNERFF. The CDR3 DNA is TGTGCCAGCAGCCATCAGCTAGCGGGGGGGACAAACAATGAGCGGTTCTTC.

The chain is built from TRBV6-2 or TRBV6-3 and TRBJ2-1, with 14 bases identical to TRBD2. Trimming removed 6 bases from V and 5 bases from J; junction bases left unmatched: 3. CDR1 is MNHEY and CDR2 is SVGEGT in the germline V gene. The CDR3 runs to 15 residues. This CDR3 reads CASRQTSGRDNEQFF. The CDR3 nucleotides are TGTGCCAGCAGACAGACTAGCGGGAGGGACAATGAGCAGTTCTTC.

A word on this clonotype: One junction end disagrees with the germline gene, perhaps due to a read error. This rearrangement joins TRBV5-1 to TRBJ2-3; 9 positions match TRBD1. The CDR3 covers 15 residues. CDR1 SGHRS and CDR2 YFSETQ come from the germline V gene. The CDR3 bases are TGCGCCAGCAGCTTACAGGGACAGGGCACAGATACGCGGTATTTT. This encodes CASSLQGQGTDTRYF.

The V call is TRBV10-2, the J call TRBJ2-2, with TRBD1 matching 7 bases. CDR1 is WSHSY, CDR2 SAAADI, per germline. The length of the CDR3 is 16 residues. The J segment lost 1 base and the V segment lost 3 bases, leaving 5 bases of the junction unmatched. The CDR3: CASSDGRDRNTGELFF. Here the CDR3 DNA reads TGCGCCAGCAGTGACGGTCGGGACAGGAACACCGGGGAGCTGTTTTTT.

This chain connects TRBV14 to TRBJ2-7; D may correspond to TRBD1 or TRBD2 (5 bases each). Germline V CDR1 and CDR2: SGHDN, FVKESK. The CDR3 consists of 15 residues. V was shortened by 4 bases and J by 4 bases, with 17 bases between the two germline ends. CDR3 nucleotides: TGTGCCAGCAGCCGCGTCGGGACGGGATATTACGAGCAGTACTTC. Its translation: CASSRVGTGYYEQYF.

The CDR3, as DNA: TGTGCCAGCAGCGTGGGACGGACCGTAGCTAGCTACACCTTC. It encodes CASSVGRTVASYTF. The chain links TRBV9 to TRBJ1-2; TRBD1 is a possible D gene (5 bases). The V gene's germline CDR1 is SGDLS and CDR2 YYNGEE. The CDR3 runs 14 residues. Trimming stripped 2 bases from V and 9 bases from J, with 17 bases between.

This clonotype was recorded a few times. V usage is TRBV20-1 and J usage is TRBJ2-7; D unclear. The CDR3 totals 14 residues. Germline V gene data show CDR1 as DFQATT and CDR2 as SNEGSKA (reference sequence). Trimming stripped 2 bases from V and 3 bases from J, with 14 bases between. CDR3 bases: TGCAGTGCTAGATCCACAGACGTAGACTACGAGCAGTACTTC. Protein sequence: CSARSTDVDYEQYF.

Turning to this clonotype: One end of the junction varies from germline; a read error may be responsible. This sequence joins TRBV14 and TRBJ1-6; no reliable D call. The CDR3 sequence is 15 residues long. The germline CDR1 and CDR2 sequences are SGHDN and FVKESK. CDR3 DNA sequence: TGTGCTAGCAGCCAAGTACCCGGATGGAATTCACCCCTCCACTTT. It is translated as CASSQVPGWNSPLHF.

The chain is built from TRBV12-3 or TRBV12-4 and TRBJ2-7; the D gene is possibly TRBD1 (6 bases). The CDR3 covers 12 residues. The V and J ends lost 7 bases and 3 bases respectively, with 10 bases between them. In nucleotides, the CDR3 is TGTGCCAGCACTAGGACAGACTACGAGCAGTACTTC. Translated, it gives CASTRTDYEQYF.

The chain joins TRBV18 to TRBJ2-7; weak D call: TRBD2 (6 bases). The J call may be faulty, since TRBJ2-4 better matches the DNA end. CDR3 size: 13 residues. Looked up from germline, CDR1 is KGHSH and CDR2 is LQKENI. The CDR3 spells CASSPGGVYIQYF. DNA for the CDR3: TGTGCCAGCTCACCCGGAGGGGTCTACATTCAGTACTTC.

This rearrangement joins TRBV29-1 to TRBJ1-4; 10 positions agree with TRBD1. This CDR3 has 19 amino acids. The germline gives CDR1 SQVTM, CDR2 ANQGSEA. V was clipped by 6 bases and J by 0 bases; unmatched bases: 16. CDR3 residues: CSVAEWAGTGAATNEKLFF. The CDR3 DNA is TGCAGCGTAGCTGAATGGGCCGGGACAGGGGCTGCAACTAATGAAAAACTGTTTTTT.